This T cell receptor (beta chain) was obtained from a study of CD8 T cells in Susac syndrome. RNA in amounts of roughly 0.5 to 1 ug was reverse transcribed with random hexamers. TCRdb itself ran the immunoSEQ multiplex PCR reads through MiXCR, one entry per CDR3 protein. In the table there are a few hundred thousand distinct CDR3 sequences, approximately 89% of which are singletons. The CDR3 has 15 residues. Trimming cost V 0 bases and J 0 bases, with 8 bases left between them. Germline values: CDR1 LNHDA, CDR2 SQIVND (reference sequence). The multiple sclerosis controls comprised treatment-naive patients whose relapsing-remitting disease was stable or active. This clonotype has just one count.

The chain couples TRBV19 to TRBJ1-1; D unclear. This TCR was recovered from a human donor with multiple sclerosis. The specimen was CD8+ T cells from PBMCs. CDR3 protein: CASSIESSMNTEAFF. CDR3 bases: TGTGCCAGTAGTATAGAGAGTTCCATGAACACTGAAGCTTTCTTT.